The 14 T cell receptor beta chains reported below all come from one sample, sequenced in a study of cytotoxic CD8 clonotypes in ibrutinib-treated CLL. Method: immunoSEQ multiplex PCR; TCRdb's copy keeps in-frame clones and lacks some. The repertoire consists of 120,000 to 150,000 clones, with 91% occurring once and the leading ten covering more than 10%. This specimen consisted of PBMCs, obtained after 12 months of ibrutinib treatment. The receptors come from a human donor with chronic lymphocytic leukemia.

This clone showed up just once. The chain carries TRBV9 and TRBJ2-5; 9 nucleotides match TRBD1. Germline trimming cut 3 bases from V and 3 bases from J; bases unmatched to any gene: 3. CDR3 length equals 14 residues. Germline V gene lookup returns CDR1 SGDLS and CDR2 YYNGEE. The CDR3 loop reads CASSARDREETQYF. The CDR3 DNA reads as TGTGCCAGCAGCGCCCGGGACAGGGAAGAGACCCAGTACTTC.

This chain links TRBV11-2 with TRBJ2-7; D perhaps matches TRBD2 (5 bases). The CDR3 covers 15 residues. V was cut by 1 base and J by 3 bases, with 13 bases left in between. Germline-derived CDR1 and CDR2 are SGHAT and FQNNGV. DNA for the CDR3: TGTGCCAGCAGCTTAGCGCCCCAAGGGAGCTACGAGCAGTACTTC. Its translation is CASSLAPQGSYEQYF.

The V gene is TRBV27, the J gene TRBJ1-3, with 7 bases aligning to TRBD1. The junction had 5 bases not matched to a gene; V was cut back by 2 bases and J by 4 bases. Germline V lookup: CDR1 MNHEY, CDR2 SMNVEV (reference sequence). The CDR3 is 15 residues long. CDR3 sequence reads: CASSLHRGQGNTIYF. In nucleotides, the CDR3 is TGTGCCAGCAGTTTACACCGGGGACAGGGAAACACCATATATTTT.

This clone was picked up a small number of times. This sequence joins TRBV19 and TRBJ1-5; 10 bases fit TRBD1. CDR1 and CDR2 (germline): LNHDA, SQIVND (reference sequence). CDR3 length: 12 amino acids. V was pared by 7 bases and J by 10 bases, with 4 bases of the junction left unmatched. The CDR3 region has the DNA TGTGCCAGTACCGGACAGGGGGGACCCCAGCATTTT. It codes for CASTGQGGPQHF.

This clone has a single count. The chain uses TRBV6-5 and TRBJ2-5; 9 nucleotides match TRBD1. Matching the DNA end better, TRBJ2-7 makes the J call doubtful. Germline lookup yields CDR1 MNHEY and CDR2 SVGAGI. This CDR3 contains 14 residues. The CDR3 sequence is CASSYSRTGVEQYF. The CDR3 nucleotides read TGTGCCAGCAGTTACTCTAGGACAGGGGTCGAGCAGTACTTC.

V usage is TRBV2 and J usage is TRBJ2-3, with D perhaps TRBD2 (6 bases). Germline CDR1 is SNHLY and CDR2 is FYNNEI. Trimming removed 4 bases from V and 1 base from J, with 12 bases in between. The CDR3 has 15 residues. CDR3 in amino acids: CASSGAGGGTDTQYF. CDR3 DNA: TGTGCCAGCAGTGGCGCGGGCGGGGGCACAGATACGCAGTATTTT.

J is TRBJ2-7 and V is TRBV18, with a weak D call TRBD1 (6 bases). The CDR3 loop spans 13 amino acids. V dropped 3 bases and J dropped 1 base, with 7 bases sitting between them. Germline loops: CDR1 KGHSH, CDR2 LQKENI. CDR3: CASSPTGSYEQYF. The CDR3, as DNA: TGTGCCAGCTCACCTACAGGGTCCTACGAGCAGTACTTC.

This chain links TRBV25-1 with TRBJ2-2; D is tentatively TRBD1 or TRBD2 (5 bases each). The germline V gene has CDR1 MGHDK and CDR2 SYGVNS. V lost 2 bases and J 8 bases, leaving 24 bases between the germline ends. This CDR3 has 18 amino acids. The CDR3 sequence: CASSEALTRRGPPGELFF. CDR3 DNA: TGTGCCAGCAGTGAAGCGTTGACGAGAAGGGGACCGCCGGGGGAGCTGTTTTTT.

The chain couples TRBV4-2 to TRBJ1-4, with D possibly matching TRBD1 (6 bases). Germline assignment: CDR1 LGHNA and CDR2 YNFKEQ. Trimming stripped 1 base from V and 10 bases from J, with 16 bases between. The CDR3 runs to 15 residues. CDR3 sequence reads: CASSQVSQGRGKLFF. The CDR3 bases are TGTGCCAGCAGCCAAGTCTCCCAGGGGAGAGGAAAACTGTTTTTT.

This sequence joins TRBV6-6 and TRBJ2-1, with D hard to call. Trimming pared 9 bases from V and 3 bases from J, leaving 12 bases between. The CDR3 is made up of 13 amino acids. CDR1 and CDR2 (germline): MNHNY, SVGAGI (reference sequence). CDR3 protein: CASRPLNYNEQFF. DNA for the CDR3: TGTGCCAGTCGCCCACTGAACTACAATGAGCAGTTCTTC.

This sequence joins TRBV7-3 and TRBJ2-7; possibly TRBD1 for D (6 bases). CDR3 length equals 13 residues. Trimming removed 5 bases at V and 10 bases at J, with 18 bases between. The V gene's germline CDR1 is SGHTA and CDR2 FQGTGA. Here the CDR3 reads CASSPDRDTFQYF. CDR3 DNA sequence: TGTGCCAGCAGCCCAGACCGGGACACCTTCCAGTACTTC.

The chain carries TRBV28 and TRBJ2-2, with TRBD1 identical over 8 bases. The germline V gene has CDR1 MDHEN and CDR2 SYDVKM. Unmatched junction bases numbered 6, after V lost 7 bases and J lost 5 bases. The CDR3 is made up of 14 amino acids. CDR3 nucleotides: TGTGCCAGCATTACGGGACAGGCGACCGGGGAGCTGTTTTTT. Translated: CASITGQATGELFF.

This sequence joins TRBV30 and TRBJ2-7; TRBD2 aligns across 7 bases. This CDR3 has 14 amino acids. V lost 2 bases and J lost 3; bases outside the gene matches: 7. Germline V gives CDR1 GTSNPN, CDR2 SVGIG (reference sequence). The DNA for the CDR3 is TGTGCCTGGAGTCGTAATAGCGGGCTCTACGAGCAGTACTTC. Encoded protein: CAWSRNSGLYEQYF.

CDR3: CASLRLAGDEQYF. DNA of the CDR3: TGTGCCAGCCTCCGACTAGCGGGAGACGAGCAGTACTTC. The chain uses TRBV28 and TRBJ2-7; 12 nucleotides agree with TRBD2. There are 13 residues in the CDR3. The V and J ends lost 8 bases and 5 bases, in that order; junction bases with no gene match: 4. CDR1 is MDHEN and CDR2 is SYDVKM in the germline V gene.